This T cell receptor (beta chain) was sequenced for a study of T cell responses to AZD1222 COVID-19 vaccine (dated by TCRdb to the early 2020s). For the wider study: AZD1222 recipients given second doses at about 4 weeks or at about 12 weeks were pooled, since spike-specific TCR depth and breadth were not found to differ between the two schedules. Trial participants were enrolled into age subgroups of 18-55, 56-69 and 70-plus years, which contained about 150, 28 and 57 TCR-sequenced participants, respectively. TCR sequencing was performed for 233 trial participants, of whom about 200 were given two doses of AZD1222 and approximately 25 were given two doses of MenACWY control vaccine.

The CDR3 regions of human TCRbeta chains were analyzed by immunosequencing. In the original analysis: TCRs in the repertoires were compared against a reference library of SARS-CoV-2-specific TCRs that had been generated with the MIRA antigen-specificity platform. Breadth meant the fraction of unique TCRs that were SARS-CoV-2-associated, whereas depth meant the fraction of total T cells that were SARS-CoV-2-associated. Each spike-specific TCR was assigned to its reactive spike region and to a CD4 or CD8 class using the MIRA data. Log10-transformed breadth and depth values were compared by one-way ANOVA with Sidak's multiple comparisons tests. TCRdb took this table from immuneACCESS and kept in-frame rearrangements with V and J called. Such tables lack part of the clones; where checked against another copy, unresolved V genes explain under half of the gap, and the rest is unexplained. Clone size and the V and J calls come from that table; the DNA yielded D and trimming. This sample is represented by 150,000 or so clones; over 75% of them were singletons. The top ten constitute more than 1.2% of the sample.

To note about this clone: This clone's antigen is unknown. No base-level quality is on record; no much larger clone is a single base apart.

Overall study results and their limits: Participants were mostly white British, with more females than males. The authors suggested clonal diversity may have been underestimated. Conclusions about previously exposed vaccinees are limited, since just five or six AZD1222 recipients were seropositive for SARS-CoV-2 at baseline. The 56-69-year group was small, and its depth increase did not reach significance, likely because of low power. Epitopes outside the regions mutated in the B.1.351 and B.1.1.7 variants were reportedly recognized by nearly half of the unique spike-specific TCRs. The vaccine-associated CD4 TCRs covered the entire spike protein, and the dominant responses fell in regions 160-218 and 743-854. Because no samples from the day 14 peak response were available, repertoires could be characterized only after the peak T cell response. A significant rise in spike-specific TCR breadth and depth was observed after two AZD1222 doses relative to day 0 and relative to MenACWY recipients.

Interpreted using the paper, the time point label stands for: baseline before first vaccination. Samples from vaccinated people were obtained from the UK trials COV001 and COV002, which included a single-blind randomized controlled phase 2/3 trial of AZD1222 (ChAdOx1 nCoV-19) in healthy adults. For TCRbeta chain sequencing, PBMC samples were collected from trial participants at day 0 and at day 28 after the second dose. Looking up the germline V gene yields CDR1 SGHTA and CDR2 FQGNSA. The CDR3 covers 16 residues, taking in both the cysteine and the phenylalanine. Only the CDR3 portion is preserved as DNA: 48 bases, with reading frame beginning at the first base. Here V drops 4 bases and J drops 1 base, and the junction holds 4 bases not matched to any gene.

Sequencing used peripheral blood, obtained on day 0 of AZD1222 vaccination. The sequence derives from an adult in good health. The chain is encoded by TRBV7-2 joined to TRBJ2-3; the central 11 bases match TRBD2. The CDR3 is CASSSLAGAGTDTQYF. The DNA sequence follows: TGTGCCAGCAGCTCACTAGCGGGGGCGGGCACAGATACGCAGTATTTT. With the rest looked up from the reference TRBV7-2 and TRBJ2-3 genes rather than sequenced, the full variable domain is GAGVSQSPSNKVTEKGKDVELRCDPISGHTALYWYRQSLGQGLEFLIYFQGNSAPDKSGLPSDRFSAERTGGSVSTLTIQRTQQEDSAVYLCASSSLAGAGTDTQYFGPGTRLTVL.